The 5 T cell receptor beta chains below come from one sample, sequenced in a study of blood T cells in healthy people across ages. It was with a sample-barcoded 5' primer and a J-beta primer mix that a second PCR of roughly 7 to 12 cycles was run. TCRdb fed the 5' RACE reads into MiXCR, producing one record per CDR3 protein. The sample lists more than 800,000 distinct CDR3 sequences, around 28% seen once, with around 15% in the top ten. The sequenced sample was blood. All receptors derive from an elderly woman in good health.

This clonotype was counted ten times or more. The V call is TRBV5-1, the J call TRBJ1-2; possible D gene TRBD1, 5 bases. Germline CDR1 is SGHRS and CDR2 is YFSETQ. Trimming pared 3 bases from V and 5 bases from J, leaving 17 bases between. The CDR3 contains 15 residues. CDR3 sequence: CASSYEARGIYGYTF. The CDR3, as DNA: TGCGCCAGCAGCTATGAAGCTAGGGGTATTTATGGCTACACCTTC.

This clonotype was seen a few times. This may arise from a read error, as a much more abundant clone is one base away. The chain combines TRBV10-3 with TRBJ2-7, with D perhaps assigned TRBD1 or TRBD2 (5 bases each). Trimming left V 6 bases short and J 2 bases short, with 14 bases between. The CDR3 extends over 14 amino acids. The germline CDR1 and CDR2 sequences are ENHRY and SYGVKD. CDR3 sequence: CAIRGVGDPYEQYF. The CDR3 DNA sequence: TGTGCCATCAGGGGAGTAGGGGATCCCTACGAGCAGTACTTC.

The chain couples TRBV20-1 to TRBJ1-5; no clear D. This CDR3 region has 13 residues. From germline, CDR1 is DFQATT and CDR2 SNEGSKA (reference sequence). Trimming pared 6 bases from V and 3 bases from J, leaving 12 bases between. The chain's CDR3 is CSAEYSDNQPQHF. In nucleotides, the CDR3 is TGCAGTGCAGAGTACAGCGACAATCAGCCCCAGCATTTT.

There are many counts of this clonotype. The J gene is TRBJ2-5, the V gene TRBV20-1; 8 bases line up with TRBD1. The CDR3 consists of 14 residues. Per germline, CDR1 DFQATT and CDR2 SNEGSKA (reference sequence). Trimming cost V 6 bases and J 5 bases; bases outside gene matches: 11. The CDR3 region has the DNA TGCAGTGCAGACAAGCCGACAGGGGTGGAGACCCAGTACTTC. Its translation: CSADKPTGVETQYF.

About this clonotype itself: This may stem from a read error, because a much larger clone lies one nucleotide away. This rearrangement joins TRBV12-3 or TRBV12-4 to TRBJ2-5; D tentatively reads TRBD1 or TRBD2 (5 bases each). The end of the DNA aligns better with TRBJ2-7, so the J call may be wrong. The CDR3 is 15 residues long. DNA for the CDR3: TGTGCCAGCACCCCGGGGCCGGGGAGATTCTACGAGCAGTACTTC. Translation gives CASTPGPGRFYEQYF.